These 31 T cell receptor beta chains were all obtained from the same sample, sequenced in a study of blood T cell repertoires in COVID-19. The repertoire was sequenced with immunoSEQ multiplex PCR; TCRdb's copy has only in-frame clones and lacks some. Of just over 80,000 clones in the sample, under 90% are singletons; the top ten hold around 40%. Source material: peripheral blood. Source of these receptors: a man older than 75 with acute or convalescent COVID-19.

The chain links TRBV6-6 to TRBJ1-2, with D possibly matching TRBD1 (6 bases). V was cut by 5 bases and J by 2 bases, with 15 bases left in between. The CDR3 has 15 residues. Germline-derived CDR1 and CDR2 are MNHNY and SVGAGI (reference sequence). The CDR3 sequence: CASSPTGNFNYGYTF. In DNA form, the CDR3 reads TGTGCCAGCAGTCCAACAGGGAACTTCAACTATGGCTACACCTTC.

V is TRBV19 and J is TRBJ2-5; unclear D gene. The CDR3 loop spans 14 amino acids. Germline V gene data show CDR1 as LNHDA and CDR2 as SQIVND (reference sequence). With 3 bases removed from V and 1 base from J, the gap between germline ends came to 9 bases. CDR3 region: CASSIGPTQETQYF. Here the CDR3 DNA reads TGTGCCAGTAGTATTGGCCCCACCCAAGAGACCCAGTACTTC.

This chain links TRBV4-1 with TRBJ2-1; 14 bases fit TRBD2. The junction had 7 bases not matched to a gene; V was cut back by 4 bases and J by 2 bases. Germline CDR1 reads MGHRA; CDR2 reads YSYEKL. The CDR3 runs to 18 residues. CDR3 protein: CASSPGLAGVLAYNEQFF. CDR3 nucleotide sequence: TGCGCCAGCAGCCCGGGACTAGCGGGAGTTCTCGCCTACAATGAGCAGTTCTTC.

This sequence joins TRBV25-1 and TRBJ2-1; 8 nucleotides align to TRBD2. This CDR3 spans 14 amino acids. V was clipped by 6 bases and J by 6 bases; unmatched bases: 7. From germline, CDR1 is MGHDK and CDR2 SYGVNS. The CDR3 region is CASSREGKFNEQFF. Here the CDR3 DNA reads TGTGCCAGCAGCCGGGAGGGCAAGTTCAATGAGCAGTTCTTC. Full variable domain (missing parts from reference TRBV25-1 and TRBJ2-1): EADIYQTPRYLVIGTGKKITLECSQTMGHDKMYWYQQDPGMELHLIHYSYGVNSTEKGDLSSESTVSRIRTEHFPLTLESARPSHTSQYLCASSREGKFNEQFFGPGTRLTVL.

The CDR3 DNA reads TGTGCCAGTAGTACGCCCGGGAGACGGGGCTACACCTTC. This codes for CASSTPGRRGYTF. The chain carries TRBV19 and TRBJ1-2; D is uncertain. Trimming took off 4 bases at V and 8 bases at J, with 14 bases between the two ends. The CDR3 runs 13 residues. The germline V gene encodes CDR1 LNHDA and CDR2 SQIVND (reference sequence). The full variable domain, rest sourced from reference TRBV19 and TRBJ1-2, is DGGITQSPKYLFRKEGQNVTLSCEQNLNHDAMYWYRQDPGQGLRLIYYSQIVNDFQKGDIAEGYSVSREKKESFPLTVTSAQKNPTAFYLCASSTPGRRGYTFGSGTRLTVV.

This chain links TRBV18 with TRBJ2-1; D might be TRBD2 (6 bases). The germline V and J ends were trimmed by 0 bases and 9 bases, with 15 bases remaining between them. The CDR3 extends over 15 amino acids. Germline-derived CDR1 and CDR2 are KGHSH and LQKENI. Here the CDR3 DNA reads TGTGCCAGCTCACCACCGATGGGCGTGGGAGGTGAGCAGTTCTTC. It is translated as CASSPPMGVGGEQFF.

This sequence joins TRBV19 and TRBJ2-1; D may be TRBD1 (6 bases). Germline V gives CDR1 LNHDA, CDR2 SQIVND (reference sequence). This CDR3 region has 15 residues. The V gene lost 7 bases and the J gene lost 4 bases, with 17 bases spanning the gap. In nucleotides, the CDR3 is TGTGCCAGTAAACCCACGTCGACAGGTTACAATGAGCAGTTCTTC. Protein sequence: CASKPTSTGYNEQFF. Looking up the rest from reference TRBV19 and TRBJ2-1 gives the full variable domain: DGGITQSPKYLFRKEGQNVTLSCEQNLNHDAMYWYRQDPGQGLRLIYYSQIVNDFQKGDIAEGYSVSREKKESFPLTVTSAQKNPTAFYLCASKPTSTGYNEQFFGPGTRLTVL.

The rearrangement joins TRBV30 to TRBJ2-2; possible D gene TRBD2, 6 bases. This CDR3 region has 14 residues. Germline assignment: CDR1 GTSNPN and CDR2 SVGIG (reference sequence). With 5 bases removed from V and 13 bases from J, the gap between germline ends came to 23 bases. CDR3 bases: TGTGCCTGGGGGGCCGGGACTCGCCTCGGCGGGCTGTTTTTT. It specifies CAWGAGTRLGGLFF.

The chain recombines TRBV13 with TRBJ2-2; 9 positions match TRBD2. Germline lookup yields CDR1 PRHDT and CDR2 FYEKMQ (reference sequence). With 10 bases clipped from V and 3 bases from J, the junction kept 12 bases outside the gene matches. The CDR3 spans 16 residues. CDR3 DNA sequence: TGTGCCACCCAATTAAGAGCGGGAGGTCACACCGGGGAGCTGTTTTTT. It specifies CATQLRAGGHTGELFF.

V and J are TRBV6-6 and TRBJ2-3; D is perhaps TRBD1 (7 bases). From germline, CDR1 is MNHNY and CDR2 SVGAGI (reference sequence). Trimming stripped 2 bases from V and 4 bases from J, with 13 bases between. This CDR3 spans 15 amino acids. CDR3: CASSYQGGRADTQYF. CDR3 nucleotides: TGTGCCAGCAGTTACCAGGGGGGACGGGCAGATACGCAGTATTTT.

The rearrangement links TRBV19 to TRBJ1-5; the D gene is possibly TRBD1 (5 bases). The CDR3 has 16 amino acids. Trimming took off 3 bases at V and 0 bases at J, with 12 bases between the two ends. CDR1 LNHDA and CDR2 SQIVND come from the germline V gene (reference sequence). The CDR3: CASSMNRRYSNQPQHF. The CDR3 nucleotides are TGTGCCAGTAGTATGAACAGGCGCTATAGCAATCAGCCCCAGCATTTT.

The chain joins TRBV3-1 (or the pseudogene TRBV3-2) to TRBJ2-5, with D perhaps matching TRBD1 (6 bases). The germline gives CDR1 LGHDT, CDR2 YNNKEL (reference sequence). This CDR3 is built from 15 residues. Trimming pared 6 bases from V and 10 bases from J, leaving 24 bases between. The CDR3 coding sequence is TGTGCCAGCAGTCTGATACAGGGACGTGAAGGGAGCCAGTACTTC. Protein sequence: CASSLIQGREGSQYF.

The chain carries TRBV18 and TRBJ2-6; weak D call: TRBD1 (6 bases). Per the germline V gene, CDR1 is KGHSH and CDR2 is LQKENI. CDR3 length: 15 amino acids. The V gene lost 8 bases and the J gene lost 1 base, with 12 bases spanning the gap. The CDR3 loop reads CASTITGSGANVLTF. CDR3 in DNA: TGTGCCAGCACAATTACAGGGTCTGGGGCCAACGTCCTGACTTTC.

This chain joins TRBV28 and TRBJ2-7; possible D gene TRBD1, 7 bases. The CDR3 totals 14 residues. Germline lookup yields CDR1 MDHEN and CDR2 SYDVKM. Trimming left V 9 bases short and J 6 bases short, with 21 bases between. The chain's CDR3 is CASQGGPLRSEQYF. The CDR3 region has the DNA TGTGCCAGTCAGGGGGGCCCTTTGAGGAGCGAGCAGTACTTC. Filled out from reference TRBV28 and TRBJ2-7, the complete variable domain reads DVKVTQSSRYLVKRTGEKVFLECVQDMDHENMFWYRQDPGLGLRLIYFSYDVKMKEKGDIPEGYSVSREKKERFSLILESASTNQTSMYLCASQGGPLRSEQYFGPGTRLTVT.

V usage is TRBV7-9 and J usage is TRBJ1-3; 9 bases match TRBD1. Germline CDR1 is SEHNR and CDR2 is FQNEAQ (reference sequence). V lost 3 bases and J lost 1; bases outside the gene matches: 7. CDR3 length: 17 residues. The CDR3 is CASSLGTGTPSGNTIYF. Written as DNA, the CDR3 is TGTGCCAGCAGCTTGGGGACAGGGACCCCGTCTGGAAACACCATATATTTT.

With regard to this clone: This CDR3 is also generated by other DNA sequences in the sample. This rearrangement joins TRBV4-1 to TRBJ2-7, with TRBD1 matching 11 bases. CDR1 is MGHRA and CDR2 is YSYEKL in the germline V gene. Unmatched junction bases numbered 1, after V lost 1 base and J lost 2 bases. This CDR3 region has 15 residues. CDR3 sequence reads: CASSQGTGGTYEQYF. CDR3 DNA: TGCGCCAGCAGCCAAGGGACAGGGGGCACCTACGAGCAGTACTTC.

CDR3 in DNA: TGTGCCAGCAGCTTACGCGGGAGTGGTGGAGAGACCCAGTACTTC. This gives the protein CASSLRGSGGETQYF. This sequence joins TRBV7-2 and TRBJ2-5, with TRBD2 identical over 7 bases. The germline V gene has CDR1 SGHTA and CDR2 FQGNSA. The CDR3 spans 15 residues. The trim removed 2 bases at V and 4 bases at J, leaving 7 bases unmatched.

The rearrangement links TRBV18 to TRBJ1-5; weak D call: TRBD1 (5 bases). Trimming shortened V by 4 bases and J by 11 bases, and 12 bases separated the two germline ends. Per the germline V gene, CDR1 is KGHSH and CDR2 is LQKENI. The CDR3 covers 12 residues. In DNA, the CDR3 is TGTGCCAGCTCACGGGACGCGGGAGCCCAGCATTTT. This translates into CASSRDAGAQHF.

The rearrangement links TRBV4-2 to TRBJ2-7, with TRBD1 matching over 9 bases. The V segment lost 4 bases and the J segment 3 bases; nucleotides outside the gene matches: 4. The CDR3 covers 14 residues. CDR1 LGHNA and CDR2 YNFKEQ come from the germline V gene. The CDR3 DNA follows: TGTGCCAGCAGCCCCGGGACAGGGCGCTACGAGCAGTACTTC. Translating gives CASSPGTGRYEQYF.

The chain is built from TRBV28 and TRBJ1-3; possible D gene TRBD1, 6 bases. V was shortened by 3 bases and J by 0 bases, with 18 bases between the two germline ends. Germline loops: CDR1 MDHEN, CDR2 SYDVKM. The CDR3 is made up of 18 amino acids. CDR3 sequence reads: CASSFPGGAALSGNTIYF. The DNA for the CDR3 is TGTGCCAGCAGTTTCCCGGGGGGGGCTGCACTCTCTGGAAACACCATATATTTT.

This chain links TRBV6-5 with TRBJ2-1, with TRBD1 matching 9 bases. V was clipped by 7 bases and J by 7 bases; unmatched bases: 8. CDR3 length equals 14 residues. Germline V gene lookup returns CDR1 MNHEY and CDR2 SVGAGI. The CDR3 DNA sequence: TGTGCCAGCAAATGGGACAGGGTCCGAAATGAGCAGTTCTTC. Residues: CASKWDRVRNEQFF.

The chain combines TRBV29-1 with TRBJ2-7; TRBD2 aligns across 14 bases. In germline, CDR1 is SQVTM, CDR2 ANQGSEA. With V trimmed by 6 bases and J by 4 bases, 5 bases remained unmatched. CDR3 size: 14 residues. CDR3 residues: CSVPGTSGSYEQYF. The CDR3 DNA reads TGCAGCGTACCCGGGACTAGCGGGAGTTACGAGCAGTACTTC.

The CDR3 DNA reads as TGTGCCAGCAGTCAACCAGGGGGAGGCACTGAAGCTTTCTTT. This codes for CASSQPGGGTEAFF. The rearrangement uses TRBV28 and TRBJ1-1; 7 bases are a match to TRBD1. With 5 bases clipped from V and 4 bases from J, the junction kept 7 bases outside the gene matches. Germline V gives CDR1 MDHEN, CDR2 SYDVKM. This CDR3 is built from 14 residues.

In the case of this clone: The same CDR3 also results from other DNA sequences found in this sample. J is TRBJ1-2 and V is TRBV19; a possible D gene is TRBD1 (6 bases). V lost 5 bases and J 2 bases, leaving 9 bases between the germline ends. Germline assignment: CDR1 LNHDA and CDR2 SQIVND (reference sequence). The CDR3 is made up of 13 amino acids. CDR3 DNA: TGTGCCAGTAGTCCGACAGGAAACTATGGCTACACCTTC. Its protein product is CASSPTGNYGYTF.

This clone was seen only a few times. The chain carries TRBV15 and TRBJ1-2, with a weak D call TRBD1 (5 bases). Per the germline V gene, CDR1 is LNHNV and CDR2 is YYDKDF (reference sequence). The CDR3 has 13 amino acids. V shed 5 bases and J shed 4 bases, with 11 bases lying between them. CDR3 nucleotide sequence: TGTGCCACCAGCCCTCAGGGTACCTATGGCTACACCTTC. Translating it yields CATSPQGTYGYTF.

This clone was found once. The chain couples TRBV7-8 to TRBJ2-1, with 9 bases lining up with TRBD1. J lost 7 bases, V lost 5 bases, and 3 bases had no gene match. The CDR3 runs to 13 residues. Germline values: CDR1 SGHVS, CDR2 FQNEAQ. CDR3 sequence (DNA): TGTGCCAGCAGCCGGGACAGGGTTAATGAGCAGTTCTTC. Its protein is CASSRDRVNEQFF. The variable domain in full, completed from reference TRBV7-8 and TRBJ2-1, reads GAGVSQSPRYKVAKRGQDVALRCDPISGHVSLFWYQQALGQGPEFLTYFQNEAQLDKSGLPSDRFFAERPEGSVSTLKIQRTQQEDSAVYLCASSRDRVNEQFFGPGTRLTVL.

The J gene is TRBJ2-5, the V gene TRBV4-1; perhaps TRBD1 as D (5 bases). This CDR3 comprises 13 residues. Trimming shortened V by 3 bases and J by 5 bases, and 10 bases separated the two germline ends. CDR1 and CDR2 (germline): MGHRA, YSYEKL. The chain's CDR3 is CASSHAGLETQYF. In DNA, the CDR3 is TGCGCCAGCAGCCACGCAGGGTTGGAGACCCAGTACTTC.

The chain has TRBV7-6 and TRBJ1-4, with D uncertain. With 1 base removed from V and 5 bases from J, the gap between germline ends came to 14 bases. This CDR3 is built from 16 residues. Per germline, CDR1 SGHVS and CDR2 FNYEAQ. The CDR3 protein is CASSLVAGRTNEKLFF. In nucleotides, the CDR3 is TGTGCCAGCAGCTTAGTTGCGGGCAGAACGAATGAAAAACTGTTTTTT. Looking up the rest from reference TRBV7-6 and TRBJ1-4 gives the full variable domain: GAGVSQSPRYKVTKRGQDVALRCDPISGHVSLYWYRQALGQGPEFLTYFNYEAQQDKSGLPNDRFSAERPEGSISTLTIQRTEQRDSAMYRCASSLVAGRTNEKLFFGSGTQLSVL.

This clone was picked up a small number of times. The rearrangement joins TRBV5-8 to TRBJ1-1; no reliable D call. V was pared by 0 bases and J by 1 base, with 4 bases between. Looked up from germline, CDR1 is SGHTS and CDR2 is YDEGEE. The CDR3 totals 13 residues. CDR3 nucleotide sequence: TGTGCCAGCAGCTTGGGGAGGAACACTGAAGCTTTCTTT. It is translated as CASSLGRNTEAFF.

V gene TRBV6-5 combines with J gene TRBJ2-4; D is uncertain. Germline CDR1 reads MNHEY; CDR2 reads SVGAGI. The CDR3 spans 12 residues. V dropped 5 bases and J dropped 9 bases, with 11 bases sitting between them. CDR3 region: CASSILCVIQYF. CDR3 bases: TGTGCCAGCAGTATCCTATGTGTCATTCAGTACTTC.

The rearrangement joins TRBV9 to TRBJ1-4; 7 bases fit TRBD1. The CDR3 runs 15 residues. CDR1 is SGDLS and CDR2 is YYNGEE in the germline V gene. V was clipped by 0 bases and J by 7 bases; unmatched bases: 6. The CDR3 protein is CASSVEGAQGEKLFF. The CDR3 bases are TGTGCCAGCAGCGTAGAGGGGGCACAGGGTGAAAAACTGTTTTTT.